This T cell receptor beta chain was sequenced in a study of T cell responses to AZD1222 COVID-19 vaccine. Regarding the study as a whole: Spike-spanning, vaccine-associated CD4 TCRs were dominant at 160-218 and 743-854.

The table lists this clone with a few counts. Its specificity is not known. This CDR3 contains 15 residues. The trim removed 0 bases at V and 8 bases at J, leaving 9 bases unmatched. Per germline, CDR1 KGHSH and CDR2 LQKENI. Data came from immunoSEQ multiplex PCR; TCRdb stores just in-frame clones and leaves some out. The top ten clones hold 5% to 7.5% of a sample with 130,000 or so clones, roughly 90% of them seen once. The sample was peripheral blood, taken on day 0 of AZD1222 vaccination. This clonotype originated in an adult in good health. The rearrangement links TRBV18 to TRBJ1-2; 7 positions match TRBD1. CDR3 DNA sequence: TGTGCCAGCTCACCACCGACAGGGCCCCTTAGGGGCTACACCTTC. Translated: CASSPPTGPLRGYTF.